The 4 T cell receptor beta chains presented below share a single source sample, sequenced in a study of Ad26.COV2.S vaccination and SARS-CoV-2 variants. Treatment denoted: around 19 received Ad26.COV2.S at low or high dose, single or two shots; a few received placebo; per-sample allocation not given. On day 63 after the first injection, vaccine and placebo recipients gave samples. Some clones are missing from TCRdb's copy, which holds only in-frame ones; the method was immunoSEQ multiplex PCR. The data contain 300,000 to 400,000 clones, 85% to 90% of them singletons. The specimen was peripheral blood, collected in a trial of Ad26.COV2.S vaccine versus placebo. These receptors came from a person between 18 and 59 years old who received the Ad26.COV2.S COVID-19 vaccine or a placebo.

This clone was counted once. The rearrangement joins TRBV6-2 or TRBV6-3 to TRBJ1-4; D uncertain. The CDR3 loop spans 14 amino acids. V was clipped by 2 bases and J by 13 bases, with 17 bases between them. CDR1 is MNHEY and CDR2 is SVGEGT in the germline V gene. The CDR3 here is CASSYEGVAVGLFF. The CDR3 bases are TGTGCCAGCAGTTACGAGGGCGTGGCAGTCGGACTGTTTTTT.

The V and J genes are TRBV18 and TRBJ1-2; D is unresolved. Germline-derived CDR1 and CDR2 are KGHSH and LQKENI. This CDR3 spans 15 amino acids. Trimming pared 1 base from V and 6 bases from J, leaving 15 bases between. CDR3 in DNA: TGTGCCAGCTCACCACGTGACCGACCAGGAGATGGCTACACCTTC. Translated, it gives CASSPRDRPGDGYTF.

V is TRBV6-5 and J is TRBJ1-2; TRBD1 aligns across 8 bases. V lost 6 bases, J lost 7 bases, and 10 bases stayed unmatched. The CDR3 spans 14 residues. Looked up from germline, CDR1 is MNHEY and CDR2 is SVGAGI. This chain's CDR3 is CASRGDRRTRGYTF. CDR3 nucleotide sequence: TGTGCCAGCAGGGGGGACAGGAGGACCCGTGGCTACACCTTC.

This chain links TRBV19 with TRBJ2-2; 7 nucleotides match TRBD1. There are 13 residues in the CDR3. Per germline, CDR1 LNHDA and CDR2 SQIVND (reference sequence). CDR3 nucleotide sequence: TGTGTCACGAGGGGGCTCAGCACCGGGGAGCTGTTTTTT. This translates into CVTRGLSTGELFF.